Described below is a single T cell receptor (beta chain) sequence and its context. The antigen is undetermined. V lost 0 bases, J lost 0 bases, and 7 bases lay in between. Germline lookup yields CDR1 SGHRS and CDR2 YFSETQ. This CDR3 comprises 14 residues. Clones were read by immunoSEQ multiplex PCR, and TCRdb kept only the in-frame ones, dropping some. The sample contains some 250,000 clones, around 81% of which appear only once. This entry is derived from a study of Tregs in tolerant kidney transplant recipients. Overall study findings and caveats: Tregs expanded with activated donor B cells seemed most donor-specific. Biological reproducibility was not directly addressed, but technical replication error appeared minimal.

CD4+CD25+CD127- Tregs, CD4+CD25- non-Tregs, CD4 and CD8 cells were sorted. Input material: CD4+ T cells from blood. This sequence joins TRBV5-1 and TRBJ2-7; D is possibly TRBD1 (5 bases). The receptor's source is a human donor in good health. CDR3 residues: CASSLAGSSYEQYF. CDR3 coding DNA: TGCGCCAGCAGCTTGGCAGGGTCCTCCTACGAGCAGTACTTC.